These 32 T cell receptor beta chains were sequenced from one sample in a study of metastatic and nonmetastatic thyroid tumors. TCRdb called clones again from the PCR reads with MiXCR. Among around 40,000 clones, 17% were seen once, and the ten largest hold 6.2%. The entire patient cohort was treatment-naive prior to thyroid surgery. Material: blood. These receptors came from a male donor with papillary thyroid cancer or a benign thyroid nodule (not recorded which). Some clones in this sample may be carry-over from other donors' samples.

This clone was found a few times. The CDR3 protein is CASSPGGGVSALHF. As DNA, the CDR3 is TGTGCCAGCAGTCCGGGGGGGGGAGTGTCAGCCCTCCACTTT. The chain is built from TRBV7-8 and TRBJ1-6; TRBD1 might be the D (5 bases). This CDR3 contains 14 residues. The germline V gene has CDR1 SGHVS and CDR2 FQNEAQ. V was trimmed by 6 bases and J by 14 bases, leaving 20 bases between them.

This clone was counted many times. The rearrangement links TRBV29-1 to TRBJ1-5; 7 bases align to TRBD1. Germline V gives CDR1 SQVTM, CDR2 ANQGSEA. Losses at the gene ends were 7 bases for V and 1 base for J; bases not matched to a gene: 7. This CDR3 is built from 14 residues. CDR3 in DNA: TGCAGCGCTAGGACAGGTGGAAGCAATCAGCCCCAGCATTTT. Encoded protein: CSARTGGSNQPQHF.

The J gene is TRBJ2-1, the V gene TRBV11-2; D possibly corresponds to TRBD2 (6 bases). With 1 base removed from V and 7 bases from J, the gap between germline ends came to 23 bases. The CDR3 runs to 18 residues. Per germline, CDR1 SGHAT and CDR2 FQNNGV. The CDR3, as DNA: TGTGCCAGCAGCTTAGGGAACAGACTAGAACGGAACATGAATGAGCAGTTCTTC. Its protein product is CASSLGNRLERNMNEQFF.

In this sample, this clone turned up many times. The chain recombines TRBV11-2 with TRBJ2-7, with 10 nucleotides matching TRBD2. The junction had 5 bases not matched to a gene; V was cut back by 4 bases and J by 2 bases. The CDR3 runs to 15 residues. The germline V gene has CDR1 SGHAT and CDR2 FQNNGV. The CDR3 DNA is TGTGCCAGCAGCTGGACTAGCGGTCGAACCTACGAGCAGTACTTC. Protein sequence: CASSWTSGRTYEQYF.

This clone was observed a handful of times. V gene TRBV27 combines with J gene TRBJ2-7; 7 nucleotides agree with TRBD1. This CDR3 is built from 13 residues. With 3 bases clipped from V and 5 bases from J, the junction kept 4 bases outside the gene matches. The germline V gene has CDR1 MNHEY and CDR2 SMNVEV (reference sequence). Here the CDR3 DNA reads TGTGCCAGCAGTTTGTACAGGGGTAACGAGCAGTACTTC. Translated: CASSLYRGNEQYF.

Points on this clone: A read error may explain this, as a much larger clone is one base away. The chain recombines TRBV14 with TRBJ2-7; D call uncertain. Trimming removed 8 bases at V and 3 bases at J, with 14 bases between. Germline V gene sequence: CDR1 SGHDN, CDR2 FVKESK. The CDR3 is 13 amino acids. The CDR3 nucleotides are TGTGCCAGCGGGCAAGTTGGATACTACGAGCAGTACTTC. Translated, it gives CASGQVGYYEQYF. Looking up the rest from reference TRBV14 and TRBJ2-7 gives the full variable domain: EAGVTQFPSHSVIEKGQTVTLRCDPISGHDNLYWYRRVMGKEIKFLLHFVKESKQDESGMPNNRFLAERTGGTYSTLKVQPAELEDSGVYFCASGQVGYYEQYFGPGTRLTVT.

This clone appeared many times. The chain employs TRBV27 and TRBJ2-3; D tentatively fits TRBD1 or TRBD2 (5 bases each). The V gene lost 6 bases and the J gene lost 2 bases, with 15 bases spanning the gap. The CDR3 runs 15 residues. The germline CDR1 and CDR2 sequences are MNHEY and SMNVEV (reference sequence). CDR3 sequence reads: CASSLGPDFTDTQYF. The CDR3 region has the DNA TGTGCCAGCAGCTTGGGACCGGACTTCACAGATACGCAGTATTTT.

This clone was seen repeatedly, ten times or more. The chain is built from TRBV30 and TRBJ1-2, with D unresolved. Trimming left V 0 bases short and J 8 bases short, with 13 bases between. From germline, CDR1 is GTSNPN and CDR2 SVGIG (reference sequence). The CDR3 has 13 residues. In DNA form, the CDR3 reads TGTGCCTGGAGTGTGGGGAAGCCTAGGGGCTACACCTTC. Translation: CAWSVGKPRGYTF.

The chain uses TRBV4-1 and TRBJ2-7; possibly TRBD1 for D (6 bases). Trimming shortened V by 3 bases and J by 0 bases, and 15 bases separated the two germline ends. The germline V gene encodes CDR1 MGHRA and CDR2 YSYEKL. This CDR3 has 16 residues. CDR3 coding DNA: TGCGCCAGCAGCCACCCTGGGGGCCGTCTCTCCTACGAGCAGTACTTC. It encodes CASSHPGGRLSYEQYF.

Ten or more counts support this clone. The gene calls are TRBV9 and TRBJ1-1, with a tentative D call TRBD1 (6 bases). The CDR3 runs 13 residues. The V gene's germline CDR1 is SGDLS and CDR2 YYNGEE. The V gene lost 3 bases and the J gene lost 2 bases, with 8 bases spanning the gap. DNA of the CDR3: TGTGCCAGCAGCGGCGGGGGCAACACTGAAGCTTTCTTT. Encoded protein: CASSGGGNTEAFF.

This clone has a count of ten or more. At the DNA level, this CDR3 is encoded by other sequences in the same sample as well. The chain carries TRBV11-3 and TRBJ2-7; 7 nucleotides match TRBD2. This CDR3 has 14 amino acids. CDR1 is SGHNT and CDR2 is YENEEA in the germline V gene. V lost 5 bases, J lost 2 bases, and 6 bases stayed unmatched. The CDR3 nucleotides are TGTGCCAGCAGCCCAGTGGCGGGAGCCTACGAGCAGTACTTC. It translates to CASSPVAGAYEQYF.

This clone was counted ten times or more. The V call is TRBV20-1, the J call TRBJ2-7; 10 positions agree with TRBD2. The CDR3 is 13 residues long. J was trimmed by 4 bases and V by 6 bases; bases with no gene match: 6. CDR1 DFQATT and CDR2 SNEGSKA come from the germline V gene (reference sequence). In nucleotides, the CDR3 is TGCAGTGCGGCGCTAGCGGGAGAATACGAGCAGTACTTC. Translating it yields CSAALAGEYEQYF.

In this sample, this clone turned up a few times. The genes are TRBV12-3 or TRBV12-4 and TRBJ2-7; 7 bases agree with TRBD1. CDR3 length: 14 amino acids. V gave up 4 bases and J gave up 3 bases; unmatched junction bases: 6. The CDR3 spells CASSSPRGFYEQYF. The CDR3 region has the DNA TGTGCCAGCAGTTCCCCCAGGGGGTTCTACGAGCAGTACTTC.

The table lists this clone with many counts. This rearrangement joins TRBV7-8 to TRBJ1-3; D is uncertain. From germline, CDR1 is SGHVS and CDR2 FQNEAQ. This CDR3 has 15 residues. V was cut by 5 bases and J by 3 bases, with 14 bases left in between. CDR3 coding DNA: TGTGCCAGCAGCCCGCCCGGGGTAGTTGGAAACACCATATATTTT. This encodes CASSPPGVVGNTIYF.

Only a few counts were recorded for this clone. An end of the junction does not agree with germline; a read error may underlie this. The CDR3 sequence is CATSVNSHEQYF. CDR3 bases: TGTGCCACCTCGGTGAACTCCCACGAGCAGTACTTC. The chain has TRBV24-1 and TRBJ2-7; D gene ambiguous. The CDR3 runs to 12 residues. The germline gives CDR1 KGHDR, CDR2 SFDVKD.

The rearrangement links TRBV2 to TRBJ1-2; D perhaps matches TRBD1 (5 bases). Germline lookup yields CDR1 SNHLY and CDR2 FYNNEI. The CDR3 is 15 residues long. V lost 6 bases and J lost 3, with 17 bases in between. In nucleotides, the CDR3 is TGTGCCAGCAGGCAGGGTTCGCAGGGCGACTATGGCTACACCTTC. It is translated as CASRQGSQGDYGYTF. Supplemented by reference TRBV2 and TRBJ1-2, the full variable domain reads EPEVTQTPSHQVTQMGQEVILRCVPISNHLYFYWYRQILGQKVEFLVSFYNNEISEKSEIFDDQFSVERPDGSNFTLKIRSTKLEDSAMYFCASRQGSQGDYGYTFGSGTRLTVV.

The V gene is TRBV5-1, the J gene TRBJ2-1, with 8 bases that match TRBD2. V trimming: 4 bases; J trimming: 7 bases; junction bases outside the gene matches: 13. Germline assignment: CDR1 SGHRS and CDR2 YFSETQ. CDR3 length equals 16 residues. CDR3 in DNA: TGCGCCAGCAGCCCGGCGACAATAGCGGGAATTAATGAGCAGTTCTTC. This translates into CASSPATIAGINEQFF.

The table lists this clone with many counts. The CDR3 here is CAISEGMPEQYF. The CDR3 coding sequence is TGTGCCATCAGTGAGGGCATGCCCGAGCAGTACTTC. V usage is TRBV10-3 and J usage is TRBJ2-7; no firm D call. The CDR3 spans 12 residues. In germline, CDR1 is ENHRY, CDR2 SYGVKD. Between the trimmed V and J ends, which lost 2 bases and 6 bases, there was a span of 8 bases.

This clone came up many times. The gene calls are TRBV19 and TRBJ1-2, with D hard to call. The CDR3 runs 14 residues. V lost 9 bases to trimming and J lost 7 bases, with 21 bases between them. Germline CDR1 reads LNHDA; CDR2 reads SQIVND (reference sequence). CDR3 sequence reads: CASQPASPGRGYTF. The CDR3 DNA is TGTGCCAGCCAACCAGCATCGCCGGGCCGTGGCTACACCTTC.

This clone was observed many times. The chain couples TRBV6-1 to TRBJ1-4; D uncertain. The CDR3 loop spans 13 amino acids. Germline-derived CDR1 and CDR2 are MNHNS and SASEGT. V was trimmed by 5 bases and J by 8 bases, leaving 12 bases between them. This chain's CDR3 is CASSTGLREKLFF. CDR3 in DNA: TGTGCCAGCAGTACCGGACTCCGAGAAAAACTGTTTTTT.

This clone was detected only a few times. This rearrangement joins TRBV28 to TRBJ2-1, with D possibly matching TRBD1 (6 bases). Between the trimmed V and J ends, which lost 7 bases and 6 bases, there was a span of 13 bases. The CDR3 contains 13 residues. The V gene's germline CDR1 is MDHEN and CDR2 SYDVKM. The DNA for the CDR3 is TGTGCCAGCATGTCCGGACAGATCAATGAGCAGTTCTTC. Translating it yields CASMSGQINEQFF.

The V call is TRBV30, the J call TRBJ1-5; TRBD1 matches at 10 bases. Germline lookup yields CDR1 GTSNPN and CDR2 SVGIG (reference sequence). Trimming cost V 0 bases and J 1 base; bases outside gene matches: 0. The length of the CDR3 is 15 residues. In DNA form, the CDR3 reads TGTGCCTGGAGTGTGGGACAGGGGAGCAATCAGCCCCAGCATTTT. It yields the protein CAWSVGQGSNQPQHF.

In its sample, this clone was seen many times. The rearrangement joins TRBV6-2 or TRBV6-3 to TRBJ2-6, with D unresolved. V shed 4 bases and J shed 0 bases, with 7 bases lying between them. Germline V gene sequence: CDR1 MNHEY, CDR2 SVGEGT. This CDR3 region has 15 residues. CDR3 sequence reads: CASSSRSSGANVLTF. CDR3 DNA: TGTGCCAGCAGTTCCCGAAGCTCTGGGGCCAACGTCCTGACTTTC.

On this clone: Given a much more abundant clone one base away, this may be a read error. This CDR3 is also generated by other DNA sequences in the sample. CDR3 sequence (DNA): TGTGCCAGCAGCTTCATTGGGACAGGTGGCACAGATACGCAGTATTTT. It specifies CASSFIGTGGTDTQYF. The chain combines TRBV7-6 with TRBJ2-3, with TRBD1 matching over 8 bases. The V and J ends lost 3 bases and 1 base, in that order; junction bases with no gene match: 6. Germline V gene lookup returns CDR1 SGHVS and CDR2 FNYEAQ. The CDR3 is 16 residues long. The full variable domain, with the rest looked up from reference TRBV7-6 and TRBJ2-3, is GAGVSQSPRYKVTKRGQDVALRCDPISGHVSLYWYRQALGQGPEFLTYFNYEAQQDKSGLPNDRFSAERPEGSISTLTIQRTEQRDSAMYRCASSFIGTGGTDTQYFGPGTRLTVL.

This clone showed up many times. This CDR3 reads CASSPGTSGYNEQFF. The CDR3, as DNA: TGTGCCAGCAGCCCCGGGACTAGCGGTTACAATGAGCAGTTCTTC. The J gene is TRBJ2-1, the V gene TRBV27, with 11 positions matching TRBD2. This CDR3 comprises 15 residues. Per germline, CDR1 MNHEY and CDR2 SMNVEV (reference sequence). The V and J ends lost 6 bases and 4 bases, in that order; junction bases with no gene match: 5.

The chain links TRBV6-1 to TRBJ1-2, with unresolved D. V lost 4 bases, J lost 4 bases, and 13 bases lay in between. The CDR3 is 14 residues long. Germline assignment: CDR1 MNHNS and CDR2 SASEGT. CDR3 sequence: CASSGDFGFYGYTF. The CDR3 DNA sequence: TGTGCCAGCAGTGGCGATTTCGGATTCTATGGCTACACCTTC.

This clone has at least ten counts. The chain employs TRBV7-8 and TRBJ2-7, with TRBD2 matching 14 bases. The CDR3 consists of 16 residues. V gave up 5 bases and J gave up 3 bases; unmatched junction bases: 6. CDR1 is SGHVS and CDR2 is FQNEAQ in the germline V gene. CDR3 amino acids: CASSLGLAGVVYEQYF. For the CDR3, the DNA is TGTGCCAGCAGCCTGGGACTAGCGGGAGTGGTCTACGAGCAGTACTTC.

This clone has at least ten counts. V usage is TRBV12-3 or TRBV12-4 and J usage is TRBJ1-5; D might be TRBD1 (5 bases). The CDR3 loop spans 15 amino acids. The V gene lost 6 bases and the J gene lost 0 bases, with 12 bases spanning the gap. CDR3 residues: CASRLGGLSNQPQHF. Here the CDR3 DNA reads TGTGCCAGCAGGTTGGGGGGACTTAGCAATCAGCCCCAGCATTTT.

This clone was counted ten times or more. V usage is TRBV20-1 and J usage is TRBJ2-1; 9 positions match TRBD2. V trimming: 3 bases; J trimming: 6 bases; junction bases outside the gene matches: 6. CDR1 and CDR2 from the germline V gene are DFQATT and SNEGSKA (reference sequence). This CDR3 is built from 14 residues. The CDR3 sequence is CSARGLAGINEQFF. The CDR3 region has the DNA TGCAGTGCTAGGGGTCTAGCGGGGATCAATGAGCAGTTCTTC.

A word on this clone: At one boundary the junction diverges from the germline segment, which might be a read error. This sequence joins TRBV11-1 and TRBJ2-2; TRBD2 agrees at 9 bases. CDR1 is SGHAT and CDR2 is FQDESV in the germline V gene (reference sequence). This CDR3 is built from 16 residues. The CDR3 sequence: CAISPVSGSNTGDLFF. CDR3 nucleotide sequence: TGTGCCATCAGCCCCGTTAGCGGGAGTAACACCGGGGATCTGTTTTTT. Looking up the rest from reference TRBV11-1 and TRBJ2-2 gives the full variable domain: EAEVAQSPRYKITEKSQAVAFWCDPISGHATLYWYRQILGQGPELLVQFQDESVVDDSQLPKDRFSAERLKGVDSTLKIQPAELGDSAMYLCAISPVSGSNTGDLFFGEGSRLTVL.

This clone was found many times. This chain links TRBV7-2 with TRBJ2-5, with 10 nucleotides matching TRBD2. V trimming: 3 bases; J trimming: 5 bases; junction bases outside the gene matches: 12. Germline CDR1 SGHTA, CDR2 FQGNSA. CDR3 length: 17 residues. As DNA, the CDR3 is TGTGCCAGCAGCTTGGCTAGCGGGAGCCAAGGGGGGGAGACCCAGTACTTC. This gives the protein CASSLASGSQGGETQYF. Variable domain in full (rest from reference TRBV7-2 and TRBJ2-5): GAGVSQSPSNKVTEKGKDVELRCDPISGHTALYWYRQSLGQGLEFLIYFQGNSAPDKSGLPSDRFSAERTGGSVSTLTIQRTQQEDSAVYLCASSLASGSQGGETQYFGPGTRLLVL.

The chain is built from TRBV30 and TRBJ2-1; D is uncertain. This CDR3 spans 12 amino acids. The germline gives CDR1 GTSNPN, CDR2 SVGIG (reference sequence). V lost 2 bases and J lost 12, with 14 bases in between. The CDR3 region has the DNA TGTGCCTGGAGTTCCTCAGGTATTCGGCAGTTCTTC. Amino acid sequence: CAWSSSGIRQFF.